Sequencing of this T cell receptor (beta chain) was carried out in a study of identical twins. General study points: Conclusions relied on cross-sectional statistical analysis, not following the same donors.

This clonotype appeared a few times. Its cognate antigen is unknown. From the 5' RACE reads, TCRdb called clonotypes with MiXCR, one entry per CDR3 protein. Altogether 450,000 or so distinct CDR3 sequences are present, roughly 24% being singletons, with the ten largest covering 2.9%. The germline V gene has CDR1 SGHRS and CDR2 YFSETQ. Trimming stripped 4 bases from V and 8 bases from J, with 10 bases between. CDR3 length equals 13 residues. The data also belong to a second study, concerning T cells expressing NK-cell markers.

The sample consisted of CD4+ T cells sorted from blood. This clonotype was obtained from a woman under 30 in good health. The gene calls are TRBV5-1 and TRBJ1-6; D unresolved. Written as DNA, the CDR3 is TGCGCCAGCAGCCGAACAGAGGATTCACCCCTCCACTTT. Its protein product is CASSRTEDSPLHF.